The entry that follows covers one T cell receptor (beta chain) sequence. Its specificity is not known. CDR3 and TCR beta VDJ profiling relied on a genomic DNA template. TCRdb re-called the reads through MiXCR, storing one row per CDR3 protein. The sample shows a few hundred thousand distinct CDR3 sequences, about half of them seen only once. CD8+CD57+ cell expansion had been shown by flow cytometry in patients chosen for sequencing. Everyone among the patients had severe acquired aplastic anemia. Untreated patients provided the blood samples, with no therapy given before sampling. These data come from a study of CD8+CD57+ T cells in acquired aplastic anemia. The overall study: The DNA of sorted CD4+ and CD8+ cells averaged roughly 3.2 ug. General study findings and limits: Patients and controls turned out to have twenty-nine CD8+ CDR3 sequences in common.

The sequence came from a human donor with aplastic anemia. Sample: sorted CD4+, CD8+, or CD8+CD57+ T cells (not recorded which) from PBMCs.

This chain's CDR3 is CASSTPGRPSGNTIYF. Here the CDR3 DNA reads TGTGCCAGTAGTACCCCGGGCCGGCCCTCTGGAAACACCATATATTTT. The genes are TRBV19 and TRBJ1-3, with D unresolved. The CDR3 runs 16 residues. Per the germline V gene, CDR1 is LNHDA and CDR2 is SQIVND (reference sequence). Trimming cost V 4 bases and J 0 bases, with 13 bases left between them.